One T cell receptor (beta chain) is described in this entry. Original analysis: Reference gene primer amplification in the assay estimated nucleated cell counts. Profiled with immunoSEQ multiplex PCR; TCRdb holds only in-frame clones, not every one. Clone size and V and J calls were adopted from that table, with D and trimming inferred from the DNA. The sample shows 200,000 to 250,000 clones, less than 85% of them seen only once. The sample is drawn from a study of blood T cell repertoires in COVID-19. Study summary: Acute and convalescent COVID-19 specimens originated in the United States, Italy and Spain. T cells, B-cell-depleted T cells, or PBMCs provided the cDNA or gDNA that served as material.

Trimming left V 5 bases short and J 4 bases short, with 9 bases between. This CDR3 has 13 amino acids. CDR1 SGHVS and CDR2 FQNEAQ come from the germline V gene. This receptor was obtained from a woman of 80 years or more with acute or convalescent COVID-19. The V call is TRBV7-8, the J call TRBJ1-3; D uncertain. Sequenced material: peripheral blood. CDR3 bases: TGTGCCAGCAGCCCCCAGTTGGGAAACACCATATATTTT. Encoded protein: CASSPQLGNTIYF.